This T cell receptor (beta chain) was captured by sequencing in a study of cytomegalovirus exposure and HLA in healthy donors. The length of the CDR3 is 11 residues. V shed 5 bases and J shed 8 bases, with 7 bases lying between them. Germline-derived CDR1 and CDR2 are SGHVS and FQNEAQ. Comment on this clone: The antigen is unknown.

Findings and limits, study-wide: Associated with cytomegalovirus, according to the listing, were about 160 TCR beta chains. A later look showed TCR association rates differing by HLA locus, highest for DRB1 and lowest for HLA-C. A highly shared variant cluster was judged a likely technical artifact.

With 60 Vbeta and 13 Jbeta primers, the PCR was carried out. Profiling relied on immunoSEQ multiplex PCR, and the TCRdb table lists in-frame clones only, not all of them. The table records about 37,000 clones, around 82% of them present only once. The sample taken for sequencing was PBMCs. The receptor's source is a woman in her late teens or twenties in good health and CMV-seropositive. The chain recombines TRBV7-8 with TRBJ1-3, with TRBD1 as a possible D gene (5 bases). CDR3 in DNA: TGTGCCAGCAGCCCCAGGGACACCATATATTTT. This codes for CASSPRDTIYF.